This is a list of T cell receptor beta chains from one sample in a study of T-cell memory formation after mild COVID-19. TCRdb analysed the 5' RACE reads with MiXCR anew, one entry per CDR3 protein. This table holds 200,000 to 300,000 distinct CDR3 sequences, roughly 14% found once. Sequenced sample: PBMCs or a T cell subset sorted from them (not recorded which). Source of these receptors: an adult woman who had mild COVID-19 (a few samples of this study predate the infection). Cell type and time point are not known. The CDR3 runs from the conserved cysteine through the conserved F or W. The D gene is left open where the match is weak. Expanded clones are given a class, and other clones once, few, many or no size at all.

.	.	TRBV20-1	TRBJ1-5	TGCAGTGTGCGGACGGAACTCAATCAGCCCCAGCATTTT	CSVRTELNQPQHF
.	few	TRBV5-1	TRBJ1-2	TGCGCCAGCAGTTATACAGGAGCGGAGTATGGCTACACCTTC	CASSYTGAEYGYTF
.	.	TRBV20-1	TRBJ1-2	TGCAGTGCTAGGCTATCAGGAGGCTATGGCTACACCTTC	CSARLSGGYGYTF
.	few	TRBV18	TRBJ2-1	TGTGCCAGCTCATTGCAGGGGTTGGAGCAGTTCTTC	CASSLQGLEQFF
.	.	TRBV7-2	TRBJ2-1	TGTGCCAGCAGCCGATACGGGGGAGCGTCCGATGAGCAGTTCTTC	CASSRYGGASDEQFF
.	few	TRBV12-3/TRBV12-4	TRBJ2-1	TGTGCCAGCAGTTTGGGGCCCAATGAGCAGTTCTTC	CASSLGPNEQFF
TRBD1	.	TRBV11-2	TRBJ2-4	TGTGCCAGCAGCTTAGATATAAGGGGACAGGGGAACATTCAGTACTTC	CASSLDIRGQGNIQYF
.	few	TRBV6-5	TRBJ2-4	TGTGCCAGCACCCTGCGTGGGGGAGCCAAAAACATTCAGTACTTC	CASTLRGGAKNIQYF
.	few	TRBV18	TRBJ1-1	TGTGCCAGCTCACCACTCGCGGGAGGGAACACTGAAGCTTTCTTT	CASSPLAGGNTEAFF
TRBD1	once	TRBV6-5	TRBJ2-5	TGTGCCAGCAGTTACGGGGACAGGGAAGGGACCCAGTACTTC	CASSYGDREGTQYF
.	.	TRBV19	TRBJ1-6	TGTGCCAGTAAGACCGTTGATTCACCCCTCCACTTT	CASKTVDSPLHF
.	.	TRBV18	TRBJ2-7	TGTGCCAGCTCCTCGACAGGCCAACCCTACGAGCAGTACTTC	CASSSTGQPYEQYF
TRBD1	few	TRBV7-7	TRBJ1-6	TGTGCTAGCAGTTCCGGACAGGGCGCACCCCTCCACTTT	CASSSGQGAPLHF
TRBD1	.	TRBV12-3/TRBV12-4	TRBJ1-6	TGTGCCAGCAGTTACTCGACAGGGGCAAATTCACCCCTCCACTTT	CASSYSTGANSPLHF
.	many	TRBV4-1	TRBJ2-3	TGCGCCAGCAGCCAAGTTGCGGCAGGGACCACAGATACGCAGTATTTT	CASSQVAAGTTDTQYF
.	few	TRBV6-5	TRBJ1-5	TGTGCCAGCAGTGGCGGGGGGGTAAGCAATCAGCCCCAGCATTTT	CASSGGGVSNQPQHF
.	few	TRBV12-3/TRBV12-4	TRBJ1-2	TGTGCCAGCAGTTTCGGTTTAAAAAACGGCTACACCTTC	CASSFGLKNGYTF
TRBD2	.	TRBV28	TRBJ2-5	TGTGCCAGCAGCAGAAATCTAGCGGGGCGCCAAGAGACCCAGTACTTC	CASSRNLAGRQETQYF
.	.	TRBV12-3/TRBV12-4	TRBJ1-2	TGTGCCAGCAGTTCTTTCCCTACAGGGAATGGCTACACCTTC	CASSSFPTGNGYTF
.	few	TRBV9	TRBJ1-6	TGTGCCAGCAGCACTCGACAGAATAATTCACCCCTCCACTTT	CASSTRQNNSPLHF
.	few	TRBV4-3	TRBJ2-7	TGCGCCAGCAGCTCTGGACACTCCTACGAGCAGTACTTC	CASSSGHSYEQYF
TRBD2	many	TRBV5-1	TRBJ2-1	TGCGCCAGCAGCGCGGAGCGTCGGGGGCTAGCGGGGCGGAATGAGCAGTTCTTC	CASSAERRGLAGRNEQFF
.	few	TRBV24-1	TRBJ2-1	TGTGCCACCAGTGCGGCAATTCGCAATGAGCAGTTCTTC	CATSAAIRNEQFF
TRBD2	few	TRBV20-1	TRBJ2-1	TGCAGTGCTAGAGAGCGCGGGAGGGGGTATGAGCAGTTCTTC	CSARERGRGYEQFF
.	.	TRBV6-2/TRBV6-3	TRBJ2-3	TGTGCCAGCAGTTATGGAGACAGGACCACAGATACGCAGTATTTT	CASSYGDRTTDTQYF
.	many	TRBV4-2	TRBJ1-1	TGTGCCAGCAGCCAAGCAGGGGCAAATACTGAAGCTTTCTTT	CASSQAGANTEAFF
.	few	TRBV12-3/TRBV12-4	TRBJ2-3	TGTGCCAGCACCCACGCAGATACGCAGTATTTT	CASTHADTQYF
TRBD2	.	TRBV4-3	TRBJ2-3	TGCGCCAGCAGCCAGCGGGAGCTATCAGATACGCAGTATTTT	CASSQRELSDTQYF
TRBD1	few	TRBV24-1	TRBJ2-2	TGTGCCACCAGTGATTCACGGACAGGGTTCAACGGGGAGCTGTTTTTT	CATSDSRTGFNGELFF
.	few	TRBV12-3/TRBV12-4	TRBJ1-2	TGTGCCAGCAGTAAAAGGGATGGCTACACCTTC	CASSKRDGYTF
.	.	TRBV5-1	TRBJ2-1	TGCGCCAGCAGGCTTGAGACTAGGACTTATCAGTTCTTC	CASRLETRTYQFF
.	few	TRBV7-8	TRBJ2-1	TGTGCCAGCAGCTTATCATTAGTGAACAATGAGCAGTTCTTC	CASSLSLVNNEQFF
.	many	TRBV7-2	TRBJ1-3	TGTGCCAGCAGCCTGGCCTCTGGAAACACCATATATTTT	CASSLASGNTIYF
.	many	TRBV5-1	TRBJ1-1	TGCGCCAGCAAAGCGGGGGGCAACACTGAAGCTTTCTTT	CASKAGGNTEAFF
.	many	TRBV20-1	TRBJ2-7	TGCAGTGCTAGAGACGGGGGCCTCTCCTACGAGCAGTACTTC	CSARDGGLSYEQYF
.	many	TRBV9	TRBJ2-3	TGTGCCAGCAGCCCAGTCGGGGGCTTTACAGATACGCAGTATTTT	CASSPVGGFTDTQYF
.	few	TRBV12-3/TRBV12-4	TRBJ1-2	TGTGCGACTGGGGGGGCGCGTGGCTACACCTTC	CATGGARGYTF
TRBD2	.	TRBV24-1	TRBJ2-7	TGTGCCACCAGTGATTTCAGGACTAGCGGGAGGAAGCAGTACTTC	CATSDFRTSGRKQYF
TRBD2	once	TRBV10-3	TRBJ2-3	TGTGCCATCAGTGAGTCCTCGACTAGCGGGGATACCACAGATACGCAGTATTTT	CAISESSTSGDTTDTQYF
TRBD1	.	TRBV5-1	TRBJ2-5	TGCGCCAGCAGCCTGACAGGGCCAAAAGAGACCCAGTACTTC	CASSLTGPKETQYF
.	few	TRBV5-1	TRBJ1-2	TGCGCCAGCAGCTCGGGGGCATCCTTTTTCGCTGGCTACACCTTC	CASSSGASFFAGYTF
.	.	TRBV2	TRBJ2-7	TGTGCCAGCAGTGCAAATAGCGGAACCATCTACGATCAGTACTTC	CASSANSGTIYDQYF
.	.	TRBV27	TRBJ1-6	TGTGCCAGCAGTTTAAGCCGGGGGAATTCACCCCTCCACTTT	CASSLSRGNSPLHF
.	few	TRBV7-9	TRBJ2-5	TGTGCCAGCAGCTTAATGTCTCTCGAGACCCAGTACTTC	CASSLMSLETQYF
.	many	TRBV6-5	TRBJ1-2	TGTGCCACCCTAACGGGGGGCTTGTATGGCTACACCTTC	CATLTGGLYGYTF
TRBD1	.	TRBV4-1	TRBJ1-2	TGCGCCAGCAGAAGTCTTTGGACAGGGAAAACCTATGGCTACACCTTC	CASRSLWTGKTYGYTF
TRBD1	.	TRBV7-8	TRBJ2-2	TGTGCCAGCAGTTTAACAGGGACAGTTAACACCGGGGAGCTGTTTTTT	CASSLTGTVNTGELFF
TRBD2	few	TRBV12-3/TRBV12-4	TRBJ2-7	TGTGCCAGCAGCCTGAAACTAGCGGGGGTGACTCCCTACGAGCAGTACTTC	CASSLKLAGVTPYEQYF
.	.	TRBV6-2/TRBV6-3	TRBJ2-7	TGTGCCAGCAGTTCGACAGGTTCGGTCTCCTACGAGCAGTACTTC	CASSSTGSVSYEQYF
.	.	TRBV11-2	TRBJ2-3	TGTGCCAGCACCCGCCAATCCGGGACCCCCACAGATACGCAGTATTTT	CASTRQSGTPTDTQYF
TRBD1	.	TRBV7-9	TRBJ1-6	TGTGCCAGCAGCTTAGTACAGGGGGTAATATCGGATAATTCACCCCTCCACTTT	CASSLVQGVISDNSPLHF
TRBD1	many	TRBV4-2	TRBJ2-7	TGTGCCAGCAGCCTTGACAGGGGGGCACGAGAGCAGTACTTC	CASSLDRGAREQYF
.	.	TRBV11-3	TRBJ2-6	TGTGCCAGCAGCCGGGGATCCTCTGGGGCCAACGTCCTGACTTTC	CASSRGSSGANVLTF
.	few	TRBV6-2/TRBV6-3	TRBJ2-3	TGTGCCAGCAGTTACTCGGCAGGAAGGTCGTCAGATACGCAGTATTTT	CASSYSAGRSSDTQYF
.	.	TRBV18	TRBJ2-1	TGTGCCAGCTCACCAGTGAATGAGCAGTTCTTC	CASSPVNEQFF
.	.	TRBV9	TRBJ2-2	TGTGCCAGCAGCGTAGCTGGGAATCCCGGGGAGCTGTTTTTT	CASSVAGNPGELFF
.	few	TRBV12-3/TRBV12-4	TRBJ2-1	TGTGCCAGCAGTTTTGCAGGGTACGAGCAGTTCTTC	CASSFAGYEQFF